These 10 T cell receptor beta chains share one sample of origin, sequenced in a study of neurological immune-mediated disorders. TCRdb itself ran the 5' RACE reads through MiXCR, one entry per CDR3 protein. The sample includes around 130,000 distinct CDR3 sequences, 3% to 3.5% of them seen just once. Sequenced: PBMCs. Receptors were obtained from a woman aged 25-40 years with multiple sclerosis.

This clonotype was seen repeatedly, ten times or more. V usage is TRBV5-1 and J usage is TRBJ2-3; D might be TRBD1 (5 bases). Trimming removed 4 bases from V and 6 bases from J, with 9 bases in between. The CDR3 extends over 12 amino acids. The V gene's germline CDR1 is SGHRS and CDR2 YFSETQ. In DNA form, the CDR3 reads TGCGCCAGCAGCCTGGACATGGATACGCAGTATTTT. Protein: CASSLDMDTQYF.

This clonotype appeared many times. The chain combines TRBV6-1 with TRBJ1-5; the D is unclear. Between the trimmed V and J ends, which lost 1 base and 5 bases, there was a span of 6 bases. The CDR3 contains 13 residues. Germline CDR1 and CDR2: MNHNS and SASEGT. The CDR3 bases are TGTGCCAGCAGTGAAGGTACTCATCAGCCCCAGCATTTT. Translating gives CASSEGTHQPQHF.

This clonotype was counted ten times or more. The V and J genes are TRBV6-6 and TRBJ2-1, with 8 bases aligning to TRBD1. Germline V gives CDR1 MNHNY, CDR2 SVGAGI (reference sequence). CDR3 size: 14 residues. The V gene end was trimmed by 8 bases and the J gene end by 7 bases; junction bases not matched to a gene: 10. CDR3 sequence (DNA): TGTGCCAGCGGAAGGACAGGGCGGGTGAATGAGCAGTTCTTC. It specifies CASGRTGRVNEQFF.

This clonotype was seen ten or more times. The chain combines TRBV7-9 with TRBJ2-7, with D perhaps TRBD2 (5 bases). Germline CDR1 SEHNR, CDR2 FQNEAQ (reference sequence). V gave up 0 bases and J gave up 3 bases, with 12 bases separating them. The CDR3 totals 15 residues. The CDR3 DNA reads as TGTGCCAGCAGCTTAGCCGGGGTTTTTCTCTACGAGCAGTACTTC. Translation gives CASSLAGVFLYEQYF.

V usage is TRBV5-1 and J usage is TRBJ2-1; D possibly corresponds to TRBD2 (6 bases). The V and J ends lost 0 bases and 9 bases respectively, with 13 bases between them. Germline lookup yields CDR1 SGHRS and CDR2 YFSETQ. There are 14 residues in the CDR3. CDR3 region: CASSLDPGRTEQFF. As DNA, the CDR3 is TGCGCCAGCAGCTTGGATCCCGGGAGAACTGAGCAGTTCTTC. The full variable domain, in which reference TRBV5-1 and TRBJ2-1 provide the parts outside the CDR3, is KAGVTQTPRYLIKTRGQQVTLSCSPISGHRSVSWYQQTPGQGLQFLFEYFSETQRNKGNFPGRFSGRQFSNSRSEMNVSTLELGDSALYLCASSLDPGRTEQFFGPGTRLTVL.

In its sample, this clonotype was seen many times. This chain joins TRBV21-1 and TRBJ2-7; the table's D gene call, TRBD2, was not cross checked with the DNA. TRBV21-1 is a listed pseudogene. This CDR3 has 17 amino acids. CDR3 nucleotide sequence: TGTGCCAGCGACCCCCACCCTAGCGGAGAACCTTCGGGCGGGTTGTACTTC. It is translated as CASDPHPSGEPSGGLYF.

This clonotype has at least ten counts. The chain is built from TRBV7-9 and TRBJ2-1; perhaps TRBD2 as D (5 bases). The germline CDR1 and CDR2 sequences are SEHNR and FQNEAQ (reference sequence). This CDR3 is built from 12 residues. Trimming removed 7 bases at V and 9 bases at J, with 13 bases between. CDR3 nucleotides: TGTGCCAGCATCCCCCTAGGGAGTGAGCAGTTCTTC. Protein product: CASIPLGSEQFF. Variable domain in full (rest from reference TRBV7-9 and TRBJ2-1): DTGVSQNPRHKITKRGQNVTFRCDPISEHNRLYWYRQTLGQGPEFLTYFQNEAQLEKSRLLSDRFSAERPKGSFSTLEIQRTEQGDSAMYLCASIPLGSEQFFGPGTRLTVL.

This clonotype was seen repeatedly, ten times or more. This chain uses TRBV12-3 or TRBV12-4 with TRBJ1-2; no clear D gene. Between the trimmed V and J ends, which lost 6 bases and 2 bases, there was a span of 13 bases. The CDR3 contains 14 residues. The CDR3 DNA follows: TGTGCCAGCAGCTCCCCCCGGGCCAACTATGGCTACACCTTC. Residues: CASSSPRANYGYTF.

This clonotype was detected ten times or more. The V and J genes are TRBV9 and TRBJ2-3, with D perhaps matching TRBD2 (5 bases). Germline values: CDR1 SGDLS, CDR2 YYNGEE. With 3 bases removed from V and 3 bases from J, the gap between germline ends came to 8 bases. This CDR3 spans 13 amino acids. This CDR3 is CASSGRYTDTQYF. Written as DNA, the CDR3 is TGTGCCAGCAGCGGGAGGTATACAGATACGCAGTATTTT.

The sample holds many counts of this clonotype. The chain links TRBV12-3 or TRBV12-4 to TRBJ2-7; weak D call: TRBD2 (6 bases). With 5 bases removed from V and 4 bases from J, the gap between germline ends came to 21 bases. This CDR3 region has 16 residues. CDR3: CASSHRDSGPLYEQYF. CDR3 coding DNA: TGTGCCAGCAGTCATCGGGACTCCGGGCCCCTGTACGAGCAGTACTTC.